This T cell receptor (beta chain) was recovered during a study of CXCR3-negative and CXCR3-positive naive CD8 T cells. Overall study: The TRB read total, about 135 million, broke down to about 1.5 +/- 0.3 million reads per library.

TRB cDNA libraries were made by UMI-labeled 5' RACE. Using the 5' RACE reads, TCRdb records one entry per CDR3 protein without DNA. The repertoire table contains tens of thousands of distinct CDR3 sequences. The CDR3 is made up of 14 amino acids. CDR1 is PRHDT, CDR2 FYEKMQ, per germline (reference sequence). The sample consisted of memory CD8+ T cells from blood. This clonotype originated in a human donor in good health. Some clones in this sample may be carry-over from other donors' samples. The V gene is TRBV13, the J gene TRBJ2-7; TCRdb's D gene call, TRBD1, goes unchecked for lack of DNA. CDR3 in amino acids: CASTLAGGAYEQYF.